Described below is a single TCR beta chain sequence and its context. These data are taken from a study of blood T cell repertoires in COVID-19. Authors' processing steps: Researchers report that nucleated cell counts were estimated from reference gene primer amplification. The repertoire was sequenced with immunoSEQ multiplex PCR; TCRdb's copy has only in-frame clones and lacks some. From that table come the V and J calls and clone size; the DNA was used to work out D and trimming. The profile shows 88,000 or so clones, around 78% of them singletons. From germline, CDR1 is GTSNPN and CDR2 SVGIG (reference sequence). V lost 5 bases, J lost 5 bases, and 15 bases lay in between. The CDR3 spans 13 residues.

This receptor was taken from a human donor in a cohort sampled during active COVID-19. The chain links TRBV30 to TRBJ2-5, with a weak D call TRBD2 (6 bases). Sequences were obtained from peripheral blood. CDR3 bases: TGTGCCTGGTCTCTCGGGGGTAGTGAGACCCAGTACTTC. This encodes CAWSLGGSETQYF.